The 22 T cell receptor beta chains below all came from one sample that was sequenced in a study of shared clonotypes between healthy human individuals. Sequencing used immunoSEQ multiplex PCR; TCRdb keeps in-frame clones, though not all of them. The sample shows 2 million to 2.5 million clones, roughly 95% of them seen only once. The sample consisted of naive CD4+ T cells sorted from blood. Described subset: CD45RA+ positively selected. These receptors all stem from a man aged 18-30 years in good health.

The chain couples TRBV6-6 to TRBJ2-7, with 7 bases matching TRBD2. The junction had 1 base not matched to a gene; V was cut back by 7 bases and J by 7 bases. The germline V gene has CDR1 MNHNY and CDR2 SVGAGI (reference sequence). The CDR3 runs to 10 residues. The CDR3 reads CASMGGEQYF. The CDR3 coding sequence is TGTGCCAGCATGGGGGGGGAGCAGTACTTC.

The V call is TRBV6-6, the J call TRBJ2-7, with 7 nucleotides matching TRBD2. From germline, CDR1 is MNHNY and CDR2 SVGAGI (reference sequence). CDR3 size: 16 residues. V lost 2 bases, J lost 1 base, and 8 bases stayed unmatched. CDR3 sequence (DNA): TGTGCCAGCAGTTACCCTCAGCAGGGAGGGTCCTACGAGCAGTACTTC. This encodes CASSYPQQGGSYEQYF.

For the CDR3, the DNA is TGTGCCAGCAGCCGACGCGGGGGGAAGGGTTCACCCCTCCACTTT. It encodes CASSRRGGKGSPLHF. J is TRBJ1-6 and V is TRBV14, with D maybe TRBD1 (5 bases). The CDR3 spans 15 residues. The germline V gene has CDR1 SGHDN and CDR2 FVKESK. Between the trimmed V and J ends, which lost 4 bases and 9 bases, there was a span of 16 bases.

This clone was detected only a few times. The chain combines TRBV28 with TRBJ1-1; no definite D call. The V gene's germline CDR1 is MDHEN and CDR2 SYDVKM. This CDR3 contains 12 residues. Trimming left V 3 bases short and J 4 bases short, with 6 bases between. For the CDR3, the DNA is TGTGCCAGCAGTTTCAGTAGCACTGAAGCTTTCTTT. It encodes CASSFSSTEAFF.

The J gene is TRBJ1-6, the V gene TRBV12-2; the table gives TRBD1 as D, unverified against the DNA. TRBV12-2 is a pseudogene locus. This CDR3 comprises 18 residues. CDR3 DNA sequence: TGTGCAAGTCGCTTAGGGCAGGGTGGAACCTCCTATAATTCACCCCTCCACTTT. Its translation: CASRLGQGGTSYNSPLHF.

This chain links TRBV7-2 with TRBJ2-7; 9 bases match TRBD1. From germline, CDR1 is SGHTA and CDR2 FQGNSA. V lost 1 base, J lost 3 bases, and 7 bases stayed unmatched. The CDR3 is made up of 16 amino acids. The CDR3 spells CASSLDRDRVNYEQYF. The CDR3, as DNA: TGTGCCAGCAGCTTAGATCGGGACAGGGTTAACTACGAGCAGTACTTC.

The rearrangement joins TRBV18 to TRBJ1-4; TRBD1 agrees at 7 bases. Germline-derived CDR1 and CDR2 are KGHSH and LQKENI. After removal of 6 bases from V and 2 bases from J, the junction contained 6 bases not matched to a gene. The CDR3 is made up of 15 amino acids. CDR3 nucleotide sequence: TGTGCCAGCTCTCCCAGGACAGGCACTAATGAAAAACTGTTTTTT. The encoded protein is CASSPRTGTNEKLFF. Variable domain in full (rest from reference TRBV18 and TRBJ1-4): NAGVMQNPRHLVRRRGQEARLRCSPMKGHSHVYWYRQLPEEGLKFMVYLQKENIIDESGMPKERFSAEFPKEGPSILRIQQVVRGDSAAYFCASSPRTGTNEKLFFGSGTQLSVL.

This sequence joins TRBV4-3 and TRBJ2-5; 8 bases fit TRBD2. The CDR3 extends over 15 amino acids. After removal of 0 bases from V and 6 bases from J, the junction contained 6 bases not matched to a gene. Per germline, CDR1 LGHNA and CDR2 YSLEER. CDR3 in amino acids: CASSQELSGGQTQYF. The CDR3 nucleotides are TGCGCCAGCAGCCAAGAACTGAGCGGGGGACAGACCCAGTACTTC.

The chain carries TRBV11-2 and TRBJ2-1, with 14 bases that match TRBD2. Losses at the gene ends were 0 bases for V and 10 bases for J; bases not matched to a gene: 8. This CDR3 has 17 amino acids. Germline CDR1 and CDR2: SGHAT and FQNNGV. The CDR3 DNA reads TGTGCCAGCAGCTTAGAGCCGGGACTAGCGGGAGTGTCGGAGCAGTTCTTC. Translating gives CASSLEPGLAGVSEQFF.

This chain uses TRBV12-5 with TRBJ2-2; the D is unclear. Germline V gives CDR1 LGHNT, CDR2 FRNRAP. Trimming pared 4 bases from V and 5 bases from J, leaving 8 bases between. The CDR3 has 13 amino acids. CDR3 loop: CASGSHFTGELFF. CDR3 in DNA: TGTGCTAGTGGTTCGCATTTTACCGGGGAGCTGTTTTTT.

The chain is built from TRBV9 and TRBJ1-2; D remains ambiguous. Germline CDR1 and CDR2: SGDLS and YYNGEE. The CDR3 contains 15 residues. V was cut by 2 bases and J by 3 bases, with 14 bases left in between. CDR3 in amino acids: CASSVSMGLDYGYTF. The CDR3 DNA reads TGTGCCAGCAGCGTGTCTATGGGGTTAGACTATGGCTACACCTTC.

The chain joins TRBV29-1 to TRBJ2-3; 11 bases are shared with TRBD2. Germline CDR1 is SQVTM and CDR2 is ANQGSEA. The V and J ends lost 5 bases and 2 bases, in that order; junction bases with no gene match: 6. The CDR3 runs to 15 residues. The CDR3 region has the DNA TGCAGCGTTCGAAAGACTAGCGGGGCCACAGATACGCAGTATTTT. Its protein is CSVRKTSGATDTQYF.

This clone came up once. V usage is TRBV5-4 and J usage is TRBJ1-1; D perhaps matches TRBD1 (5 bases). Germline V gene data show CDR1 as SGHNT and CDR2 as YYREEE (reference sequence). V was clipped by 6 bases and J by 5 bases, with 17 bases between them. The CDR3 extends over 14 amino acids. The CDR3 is CASNPKGQGTEAFF. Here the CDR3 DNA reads TGTGCCAGCAATCCGAAAGGTCAGGGAACTGAAGCTTTCTTT. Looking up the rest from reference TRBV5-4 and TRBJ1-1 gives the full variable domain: ETGVTQSPTHLIKTRGQQVTLRCSSQSGHNTVSWYQQALGQGPQFIFQYYREEENGRGNFPPRFSGLQFPNYSSELNVNALELDDSALYLCASNPKGQGTEAFFGQGTRLTVV.

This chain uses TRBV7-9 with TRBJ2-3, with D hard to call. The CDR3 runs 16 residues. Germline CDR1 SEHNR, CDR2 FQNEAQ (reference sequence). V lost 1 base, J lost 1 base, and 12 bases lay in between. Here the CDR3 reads CASSLGTSSGTDTQYF. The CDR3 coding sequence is TGTGCCAGCAGCTTAGGGACGTCCTCAGGCACAGATACGCAGTATTTT.

CDR3 nucleotide sequence: TGTGCCAGCAGCCACAACAATCCCCAATATGGCTACACCTTC. This translates into CASSHNNPQYGYTF. The chain is built from TRBV7-9 and TRBJ1-2; D gene ambiguous. Germline assignment: CDR1 SEHNR and CDR2 FQNEAQ (reference sequence). CDR3 length: 14 residues. V shed 5 bases and J shed 5 bases, with 15 bases lying between them.

The chain's CDR3 is CAGNSGGAPGELFF. The DNA of the CDR3 is TGTGCCGGGAATAGCGGGGGGGCACCCGGGGAGCTGTTTTTT. The chain couples TRBV6-1 to TRBJ2-2; TRBD2 aligns across 11 bases. The CDR3 spans 14 residues. Germline V CDR1 and CDR2: MNHNS, SASEGT. The V gene end was trimmed by 11 bases and the J gene end by 6 bases; junction bases not matched to a gene: 8.

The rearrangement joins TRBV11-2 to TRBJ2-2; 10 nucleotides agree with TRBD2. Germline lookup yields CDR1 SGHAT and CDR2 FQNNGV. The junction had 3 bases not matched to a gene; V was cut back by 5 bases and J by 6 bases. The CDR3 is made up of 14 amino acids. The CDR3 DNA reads TGTGCCAGCAGCCCCGGGACTAGCGCCGGGGAGCTGTTTTTT. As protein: CASSPGTSAGELFF.

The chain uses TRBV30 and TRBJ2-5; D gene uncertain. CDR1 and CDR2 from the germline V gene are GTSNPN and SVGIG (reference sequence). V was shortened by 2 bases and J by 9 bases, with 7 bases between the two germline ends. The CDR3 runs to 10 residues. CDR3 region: CAWSSSAQYF. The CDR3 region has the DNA TGTGCCTGGAGTTCTTCGGCCCAGTACTTC.

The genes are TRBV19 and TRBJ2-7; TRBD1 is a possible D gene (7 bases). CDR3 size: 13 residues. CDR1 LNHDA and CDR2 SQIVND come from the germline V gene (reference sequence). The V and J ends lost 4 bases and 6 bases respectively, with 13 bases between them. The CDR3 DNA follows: TGTGCCAGTAGTACAGGGGGAGGTCTCGAGCAGTACTTC. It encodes CASSTGGGLEQYF. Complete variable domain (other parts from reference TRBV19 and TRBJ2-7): DGGITQSPKYLFRKEGQNVTLSCEQNLNHDAMYWYRQDPGQGLRLIYYSQIVNDFQKGDIAEGYSVSREKKESFPLTVTSAQKNPTAFYLCASSTGGGLEQYFGPGTRLTVT.

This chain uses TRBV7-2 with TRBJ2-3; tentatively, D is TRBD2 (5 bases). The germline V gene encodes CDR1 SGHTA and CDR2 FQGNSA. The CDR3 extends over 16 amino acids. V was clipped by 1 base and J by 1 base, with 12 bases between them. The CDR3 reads CASSLDRTRGTDTQYF. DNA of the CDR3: TGTGCCAGCAGCTTAGACCGAACTAGAGGCACAGATACGCAGTATTTT.

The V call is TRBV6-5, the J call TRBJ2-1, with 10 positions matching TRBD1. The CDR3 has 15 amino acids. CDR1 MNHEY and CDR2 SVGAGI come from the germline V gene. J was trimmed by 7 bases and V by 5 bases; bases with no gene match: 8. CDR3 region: CASSRGTGATNEQFF. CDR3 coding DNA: TGTGCCAGCAGTCGAGGGACAGGGGCGACAAATGAGCAGTTCTTC.

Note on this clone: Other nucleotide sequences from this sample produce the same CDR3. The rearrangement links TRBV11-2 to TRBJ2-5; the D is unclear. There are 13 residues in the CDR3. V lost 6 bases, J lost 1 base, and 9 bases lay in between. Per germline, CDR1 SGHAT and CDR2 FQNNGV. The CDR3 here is CASSQGLQETQYF. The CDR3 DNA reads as TGTGCCAGCAGTCAAGGGCTCCAAGAGACCCAGTACTTC.